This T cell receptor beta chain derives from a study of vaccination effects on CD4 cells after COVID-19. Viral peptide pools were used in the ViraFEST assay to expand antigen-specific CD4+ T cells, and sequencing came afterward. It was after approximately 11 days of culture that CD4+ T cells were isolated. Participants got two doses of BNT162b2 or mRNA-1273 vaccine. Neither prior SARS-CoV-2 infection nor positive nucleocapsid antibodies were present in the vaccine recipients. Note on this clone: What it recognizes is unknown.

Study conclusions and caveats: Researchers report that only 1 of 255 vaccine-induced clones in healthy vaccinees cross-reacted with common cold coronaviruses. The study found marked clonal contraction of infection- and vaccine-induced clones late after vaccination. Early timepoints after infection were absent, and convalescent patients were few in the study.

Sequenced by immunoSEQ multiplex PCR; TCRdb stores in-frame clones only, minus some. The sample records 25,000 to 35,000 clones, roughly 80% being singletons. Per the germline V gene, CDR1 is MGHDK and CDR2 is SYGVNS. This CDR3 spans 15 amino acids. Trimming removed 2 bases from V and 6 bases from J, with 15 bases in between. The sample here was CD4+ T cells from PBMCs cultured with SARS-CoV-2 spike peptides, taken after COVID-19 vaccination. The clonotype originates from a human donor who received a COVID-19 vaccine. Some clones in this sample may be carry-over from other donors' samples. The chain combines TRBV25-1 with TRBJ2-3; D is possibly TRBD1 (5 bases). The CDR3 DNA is TGTGCCAGCAGTGAAACTTCTGGGGCCGGGGATACGCAGTATTTT. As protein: CASSETSGAGDTQYF.